This is a list of T cell receptor beta chains from one sample in a study of CD4 T cells in relation to SARS-CoV-2 and coronaviruses. These receptors have no known antigen. Generated by immunoSEQ multiplex PCR, the TCRdb table keeps only in-frame clones and is missing some. The data show 43,000 or so clones, approximately 80% seen once. The sample comprised naive CD4+ T cells from PBMCs, cultured in vitro. The source of these receptors is an adult with COVID-19. The CDR3 runs from the conserved cysteine through the conserved F or W. D genes are given only for firm matches. Only part of the rows carry a size: once, few, many, or a class if the clone is expanded.

CDR3aa,CDR3nt,d_gene,v_gene,j_gene,abundance,len
CASSLIPETQYF,TGTGCCAGCAGCTTAATCCCAGAGACCCAGTACTTC,NA,TRBV7-9,TRBJ2-5,NA,12
CASSPGDRVLAGDETQYF,TGTGCCAGCAGCCCCGGGGACAGGGTTCTAGCGGGAGACGAGACCCAGTACTTC,NA,TRBV7-2,TRBJ2-5,NA,18
CASNYQGYEQFF,TGTGCCAGCAACTATCAGGGCTATGAGCAGTTCTTC,NA,TRBV7-2,TRBJ2-1,once,12
CASSLGGSRFNEQFF,TGTGCCAGCAGCTTAGGGGGGAGTCGATTCAATGAGCAGTTCTTC,NA,TRBV7-3,TRBJ2-1,NA,15
CASSVGLAFYEQYF,TGTGCCAGCAGCGTAGGGCTAGCTTTCTACGAGCAGTACTTC,NA,TRBV9,TRBJ2-7,NA,14
CASSSPTARETQYF,TGTGCCAGCAGCTCCCCAACTGCCCGGGAGACCCAGTACTTC,NA,TRBV5-5,TRBJ2-5,once,14
CASSIGGGNVNTEAFF,TGTGCCAGCTCAATAGGGGGCGGCAATGTGAACACTGAAGCTTTCTTT,TRBD1,TRBV18,TRBJ1-1,NA,16
CASSENRGDQPQHF,TGTGCCAGCAGTGAAAATAGGGGGGATCAGCCCCAGCATTTT,NA,TRBV2,TRBJ1-5,NA,14
CAISELYYEQYF,TGTGCCATCAGTGAGTTATACTACGAGCAGTACTTC,NA,TRBV10-3,TRBJ2-7,NA,12
CASSLEGVYNEQFF,TGTGCCAGCAGTTTAGAGGGGGTGTACAATGAGCAGTTCTTC,NA,TRBV28,TRBJ2-1,NA,14
CASSPGTAYGYTF,TGTGCCAGCTCACCAGGGACAGCCTATGGCTACACCTTC,TRBD1,TRBV18,TRBJ1-2,NA,13
CASSQRTSNNEQFF,TGTGCCAGCAGCCAACGGACTAGCAACAATGAGCAGTTCTTC,TRBD2,TRBV3-1/TRBV3-2,TRBJ2-1,NA,14
CSVQNQGSVNTEAFF,TGCAGCGTTCAAAACCAGGGTAGCGTGAACACTGAAGCTTTCTTT,NA,TRBV29-1,TRBJ1-1,NA,15
CASEFLAGSSYNEQFF,TGCGCCAGCGAATTTCTGGCGGGTAGCTCCTACAATGAGCAGTTCTTC,NA,TRBV5-1,TRBJ2-1,NA,16
CAISLSGGNQPQHF,TGTGCCATCAGCTTAAGCGGGGGGAATCAGCCCCAGCATTTT,NA,TRBV10-3,TRBJ1-5,NA,14